These 15 T cell receptor beta chains were all obtained from the same sample, sequenced in a study of shared clonotypes between healthy human individuals. This table comes from immunoSEQ multiplex PCR, and its TCRdb copy is limited to in-frame clones, with some not included. Among some 1 million clones listed, 75% were seen once. Sequenced input: memory CD4+ T cells sorted from blood. Described subset: CD45RA-negative fraction. The receptors stem from a young man in good health.

This clone was found once. The DNA for the CDR3 is TGTGCCACTGCCGTGGGAGGGGGCGGCTCGGACTATGGCTACACCTTC. It codes for CATAVGGGGSDYGYTF. V gene TRBV10-3 combines with J gene TRBJ1-2; 7 bases align to TRBD1. The CDR3 extends over 16 amino acids. CDR1 ENHRY and CDR2 SYGVKD come from the germline V gene. V dropped 10 bases and J dropped 3; count of bases not matched to a gene: 17.

The chain carries TRBV30 and TRBJ2-3, with TRBD2 matching 8 bases. The V gene end was trimmed by 1 base and the J gene end by 6 bases; junction bases not matched to a gene: 9. CDR3 length equals 15 residues. Germline V gives CDR1 GTSNPN, CDR2 SVGIG (reference sequence). CDR3 region: CAWSGLASGGDTQYF. In DNA, the CDR3 is TGTGCCTGGAGTGGACTAGCGTCTGGGGGGGATACGCAGTATTTT.

The CDR3, as DNA: TGTGCCAGCAGTTCGAGTCCCGGGACAGGGGCCCGAGGAGATACGCAGTATTTT. The encoded protein is CASSSSPGTGARGDTQYF. The V and J genes are TRBV7-9 and TRBJ2-3, with TRBD1 identical over 10 bases. The CDR3 contains 18 residues. The trim removed 6 bases at V and 5 bases at J, leaving 17 bases unmatched. Germline CDR1 is SEHNR and CDR2 is FQNEAQ (reference sequence).

The rearrangement uses TRBV27 and TRBJ2-7; D is possibly TRBD1 or TRBD2 (5 bases each). The CDR3 has 13 residues. Trimming removed 2 bases at V and 2 bases at J, with 7 bases between. The germline V gene has CDR1 MNHEY and CDR2 SMNVEV (reference sequence). The CDR3 spells CASSLEGTYEQYF. The DNA for the CDR3 is TGTGCCAGCAGTTTAGAGGGGACCTACGAGCAGTACTTC.

The chain carries TRBV5-4 and TRBJ2-5, with 7 positions matching TRBD2. This CDR3 contains 19 residues. Per the germline V gene, CDR1 is SGHNT and CDR2 is YYREEE (reference sequence). Trimming removed 5 bases from V and 1 base from J; junction bases left unmatched: 20. Written as DNA, the CDR3 is TGTGCCAGCAGGTCGTCCGGGACTACGTACCCCCCTGGCCAAGAGACCCAGTACTTC. It is translated as CASRSSGTTYPPGQETQYF.

The chain has TRBV6-5 and TRBJ1-6; D gene uncertain. The V and J ends lost 5 bases and 11 bases respectively, with 13 bases between them. This CDR3 has 13 residues. CDR1 is MNHEY, CDR2 SVGAGI, per germline. The CDR3 region has the DNA TGTGCCAGCAGTAACCTCTCAAAAACACCCCTCCACTTT. It specifies CASSNLSKTPLHF.

This clone appeared a few times. The rearrangement joins TRBV19 to TRBJ1-2; maybe TRBD1 (5 bases). Deletions cut 8 bases from V and 4 bases from J, with 17 bases between. There are 14 residues in the CDR3. The V gene's germline CDR1 is LNHDA and CDR2 SQIVND (reference sequence). The CDR3 here is CASAPGGTGYGYTF. CDR3 coding DNA: TGTGCCAGTGCCCCGGGAGGTACAGGCTATGGCTACACCTTC.

The genes are TRBV29-1 and TRBJ2-5; TRBD1 is a possible D gene (7 bases). Per the germline V gene, CDR1 is SQVTM and CDR2 is ANQGSEA. The V gene lost 3 bases and the J gene lost 4 bases, with 15 bases spanning the gap. This CDR3 is built from 14 residues. This CDR3 reads CSVDPTGRGETQYF. CDR3 DNA sequence: TGCAGCGTTGACCCGACAGGGCGGGGAGAGACCCAGTACTTC.

In regard to this clone: The same CDR3 can be traced to other DNA sequences in this sample. V gene TRBV7-2 combines with J gene TRBJ1-1; D is undetermined. V was shortened by 5 bases and J by 5 bases, with 12 bases between the two germline ends. The CDR3 consists of 13 residues. From germline, CDR1 is SGHTA and CDR2 FQGNSA. The CDR3 reads CASSPFGGTEAFF. As DNA, the CDR3 is TGTGCCAGCAGCCCCTTCGGCGGTACTGAAGCTTTCTTT.

Concerning this clone: The identical CDR3 is also encoded by other nucleotide sequences in the sample. V and J are TRBV7-9 and TRBJ2-1; no definite D call. The ends were cut back, 1 base at V and 3 bases at J, with 7 bases in the middle. This CDR3 spans 14 amino acids. Germline-derived CDR1 and CDR2 are SEHNR and FQNEAQ (reference sequence). The CDR3 DNA reads TGTGCCAGCAGCTTAGTTGGCGACTACAATGAGCAGTTCTTC. It translates to CASSLVGDYNEQFF.

This clone is a singleton in its sample. The gene calls are TRBV6-1 and TRBJ2-1; 14 positions match TRBD2. Germline CDR1 MNHNS, CDR2 SASEGT. V lost 4 bases, J lost 6 bases, and 11 bases stayed unmatched. This CDR3 comprises 18 residues. CDR3 amino acids: CASSVIGTSGSHGNEQFF. DNA of the CDR3: TGTGCCAGCAGTGTAATAGGGACTAGCGGGAGTCACGGCAATGAGCAGTTCTTC.

The V and J genes are TRBV9 and TRBJ2-2; no reliable D call. The V gene's germline CDR1 is SGDLS and CDR2 YYNGEE. This CDR3 contains 15 residues. V lost 0 bases and J 5 bases, leaving 11 bases between the germline ends. CDR3 in DNA: TGTGCCAGCAGCGTAGTGCCCGGTGGGACCGGGGAGCTGTTTTTT. Its translation: CASSVVPGGTGELFF.

The chain links TRBV5-4 to TRBJ2-2; perhaps TRBD1 as D (6 bases). This CDR3 is 14 amino acids long. Trimming took off 3 bases at V and 5 bases at J, with 11 bases between the two ends. The germline gives CDR1 SGHNT, CDR2 YYREEE (reference sequence). CDR3 region: CASSSYTGTGELFF. The CDR3 DNA is TGTGCCAGCAGCTCGTACACAGGGACCGGGGAGCTGTTTTTT.

Note on this clone: This CDR3 is also generated by other DNA sequences in the sample. CDR3 region: CAWSGQGNEKLFF. The CDR3 DNA sequence: TGTGCCTGGAGTGGCCAGGGGAATGAAAAACTGTTTTTT. This chain joins TRBV30 and TRBJ1-4, with D possibly TRBD1 on 6 matching bases. CDR1 is GTSNPN and CDR2 is SVGIG in the germline V gene (reference sequence). This CDR3 comprises 13 residues. Trimming pared 1 base from V and 5 bases from J, leaving 8 bases between.

The chain joins TRBV2 to TRBJ1-5; TRBD1 is a possible D gene (6 bases). There are 16 residues in the CDR3. V was cut by 6 bases and J by 6 bases, with 21 bases left in between. Germline assignment: CDR1 SNHLY and CDR2 FYNNEI. The CDR3: CASSVGGSGTIQPQHF. CDR3 DNA: TGTGCCAGCAGCGTAGGTGGTTCGGGGACAATTCAGCCCCAGCATTTT.